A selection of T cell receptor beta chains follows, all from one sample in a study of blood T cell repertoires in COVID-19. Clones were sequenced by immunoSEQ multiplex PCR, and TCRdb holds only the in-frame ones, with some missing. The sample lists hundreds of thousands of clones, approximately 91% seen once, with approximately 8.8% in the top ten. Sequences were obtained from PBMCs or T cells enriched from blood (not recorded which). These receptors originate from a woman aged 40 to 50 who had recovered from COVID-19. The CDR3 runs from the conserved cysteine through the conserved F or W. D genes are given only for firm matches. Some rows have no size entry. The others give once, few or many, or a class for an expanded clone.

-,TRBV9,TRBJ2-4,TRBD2,TGTGCCAGCAGCGGGGGACTAAACCCAGCCAAAAACATTCAGTACTTC,CASSGGLNPAKNIQYF
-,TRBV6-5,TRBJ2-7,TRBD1,TGTGCCAGCAGGCCTGGGACAGCCTTATCCTACGAGCAGTACTTC,CASRPGTALSYEQYF
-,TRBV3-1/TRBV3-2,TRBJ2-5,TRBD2,TGTGCCAGCAGCCAACAACTAGCGGGGGAGACCCAGTACTTC,CASSQQLAGETQYF
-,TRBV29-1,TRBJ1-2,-,TGCAGCGTTGAAGCCCGCTATGGCTACACCTTC,CSVEARYGYTF
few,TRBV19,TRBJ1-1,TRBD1,TGTGCCAGTAGTTTGACAGGGGGAGACACTGAAGCTTTCTTT,CASSLTGGDTEAFF
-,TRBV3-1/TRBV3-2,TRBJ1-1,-,TGTGCCAGCAGCCACGTTGCTACGGGGGTGAACACTGAAGCTTTCTTT,CASSHVATGVNTEAFF
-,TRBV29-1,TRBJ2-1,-,TGCAGCGTTGAAGATCTTACTTCTGGACTGATACCGGGTGAGCAGTTCTTC,CSVEDLTSGLIPGEQFF
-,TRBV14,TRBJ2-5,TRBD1,TGTGCCAGCAGCCAACAGGGGGCCTGGGCGGAGACCCAGTACTTC,CASSQQGAWAETQYF
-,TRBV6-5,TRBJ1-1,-,TGTGCCAGCAAGGTGGGAGGCAAAGGGGCTTTCTTT,CASKVGGKGAFF
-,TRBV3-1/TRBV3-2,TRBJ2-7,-,TGTGCCAGCAGCCAAGTCGAGGGGGTCCCCTACGAGCAGTACTTC,CASSQVEGVPYEQYF
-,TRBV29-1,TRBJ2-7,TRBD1,TGCAGCGTTGGACAGGGGGGTTACGAGCAGTACTTC,CSVGQGGYEQYF
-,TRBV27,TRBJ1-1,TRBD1,TGTGCCAGCAGTTTTAGGACAGGGAGTGAAGCTTTCTTT,CASSFRTGSEAFF
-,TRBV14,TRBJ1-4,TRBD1,TGTGCCAGCAGCCAAGACGGCAGGGGGCTATCTAATGAAAAACTGTTTTTT,CASSQDGRGLSNEKLFF